This T cell receptor (beta chain) was identified in a study of blood T cell repertoires in COVID-19. The CDR3 is made up of 15 amino acids. Per the germline V gene, CDR1 is SEHNR and CDR2 is FQNEAQ (reference sequence). Between the trimmed V and J ends, which lost 2 bases and 3 bases, there was a span of 14 bases. TCRdb's copy holds only in-frame clones and misses some; the assay was immunoSEQ multiplex PCR. The sample lists around 200,000 clones, over 80% occurring once. The sequencing input was peripheral blood. The V call is TRBV7-9, the J call TRBJ2-7; possible D gene TRBD2, 6 bases. The receptor's source is a woman aged 25 to 39 with COVID-19, enrolled during active disease. As DNA, the CDR3 is TGTGCCAGCAGCTTAAAAGGTGCGGGGAACTACGAGCAGTACTTC. The encoded protein is CASSLKGAGNYEQYF.